This TCR beta chain was captured in a study of shared clonotypes between healthy human individuals. CDR1 is MNHNS, CDR2 SASEGT, per germline. There are 15 residues in the CDR3. V lost 8 bases and J lost 2; bases outside the gene matches: 11. This clone was seen a few times. Its antigen is undetermined. Overall study findings and caveats: The sharing of 4.5% to 5.5% of naive CD4 clonotypes was seen across a few donors.

Several immunoSEQ plates received, in even portions, the genomic DNA of each subset. Produced via immunoSEQ multiplex PCR; TCRdb's table is partial and in-frame only. The table records 170,000 or so clones, 66% of them present only once. Sequencing input: memory CD4+ T cells sorted from blood. The sample's subset: CD45RA-negative fraction. The receptor comes from a man aged 25-45 years in good health. The chain recombines TRBV6-1 with TRBJ2-7; 8 nucleotides agree with TRBD1. The CDR3: CASRAARQGTYEQYF. CDR3 DNA: TGTGCCAGCCGGGCCGCTAGACAGGGGACCTACGAGCAGTACTTC.